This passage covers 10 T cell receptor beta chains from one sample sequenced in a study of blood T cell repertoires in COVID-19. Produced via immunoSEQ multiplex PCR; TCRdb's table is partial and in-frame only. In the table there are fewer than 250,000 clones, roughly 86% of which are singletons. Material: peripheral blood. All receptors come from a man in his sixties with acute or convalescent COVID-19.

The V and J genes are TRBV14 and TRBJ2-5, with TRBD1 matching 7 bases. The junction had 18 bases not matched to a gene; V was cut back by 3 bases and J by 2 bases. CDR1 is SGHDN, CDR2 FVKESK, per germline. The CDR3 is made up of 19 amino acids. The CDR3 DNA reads TGTGCCAGCAGCCATCCCGGGATCCTGGGACCACAGGGGCAAGAGACCCAGTACTTC. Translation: CASSHPGILGPQGQETQYF.

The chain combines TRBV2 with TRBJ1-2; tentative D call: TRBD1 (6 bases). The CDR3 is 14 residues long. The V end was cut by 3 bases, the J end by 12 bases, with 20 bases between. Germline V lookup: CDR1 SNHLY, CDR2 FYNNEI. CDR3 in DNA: TGTGCCAGCAGTGAGAACCCAGGGGTGGCCCAGAACACCTTC. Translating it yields CASSENPGVAQNTF.

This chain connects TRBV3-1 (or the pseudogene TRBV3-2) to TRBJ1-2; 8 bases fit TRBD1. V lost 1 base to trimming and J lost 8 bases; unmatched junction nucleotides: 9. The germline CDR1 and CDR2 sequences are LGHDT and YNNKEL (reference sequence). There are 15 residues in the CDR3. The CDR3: CASSQVPDRVEGYTF. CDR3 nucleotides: TGTGCCAGCAGCCAAGTTCCGGACAGGGTAGAGGGCTACACCTTC.

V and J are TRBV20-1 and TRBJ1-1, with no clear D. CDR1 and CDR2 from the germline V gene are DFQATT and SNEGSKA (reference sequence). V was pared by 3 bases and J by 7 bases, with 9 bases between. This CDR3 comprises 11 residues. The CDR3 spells CSARTRFEAFF. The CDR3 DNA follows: TGCAGTGCTAGGACGAGGTTTGAAGCTTTCTTT.

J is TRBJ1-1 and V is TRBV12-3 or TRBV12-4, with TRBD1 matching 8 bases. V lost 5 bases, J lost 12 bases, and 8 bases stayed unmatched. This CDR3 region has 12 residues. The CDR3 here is CASSLGQGLTFF. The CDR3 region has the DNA TGTGCCAGCAGTCTCGGACAGGGTCTGACTTTCTTT.

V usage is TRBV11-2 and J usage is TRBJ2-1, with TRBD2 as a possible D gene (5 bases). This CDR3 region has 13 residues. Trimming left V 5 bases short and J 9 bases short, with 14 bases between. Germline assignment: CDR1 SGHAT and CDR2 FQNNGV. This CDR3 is CASSRRSEVEQFF. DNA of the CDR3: TGTGCCAGCAGCCGACGTAGCGAGGTTGAGCAGTTCTTC.

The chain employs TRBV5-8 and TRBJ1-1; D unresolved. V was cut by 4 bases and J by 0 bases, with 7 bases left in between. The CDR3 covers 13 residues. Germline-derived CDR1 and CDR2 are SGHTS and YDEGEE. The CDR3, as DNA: TGTGCCAGCAGCCCTAAAATGAACACTGAAGCTTTCTTT. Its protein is CASSPKMNTEAFF.

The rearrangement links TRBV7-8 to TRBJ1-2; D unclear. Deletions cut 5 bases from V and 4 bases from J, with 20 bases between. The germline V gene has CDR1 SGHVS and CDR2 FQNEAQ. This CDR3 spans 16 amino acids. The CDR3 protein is CASSPRTAGIAYGYTF. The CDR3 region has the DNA TGTGCCAGCAGCCCCCGGACCGCGGGAATCGCCTATGGCTACACCTTC.

Written as DNA, the CDR3 is TGTGCCAGCAGCCCCAGTCAGGGTTCCAACTATGGCTACACCTTC. Translating it yields CASSPSQGSNYGYTF. The rearrangement uses TRBV11-2 and TRBJ1-2; tentative D call: TRBD1 (5 bases). CDR1 and CDR2 from the germline V gene are SGHAT and FQNNGV. This CDR3 spans 15 amino acids. Between the trimmed V and J ends, which lost 5 bases and 2 bases, there was a span of 15 bases.

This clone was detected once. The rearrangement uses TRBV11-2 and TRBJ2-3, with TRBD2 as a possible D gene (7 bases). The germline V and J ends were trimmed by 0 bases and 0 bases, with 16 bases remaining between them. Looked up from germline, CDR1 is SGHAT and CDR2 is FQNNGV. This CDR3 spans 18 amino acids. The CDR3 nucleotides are TGTGCCAGCAGCTTAGATCGGGGGGCCCGTGCTAGCACAGATACGCAGTATTTT. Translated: CASSLDRGARASTDTQYF.